These 24 T cell receptor beta chains share one sample of origin, sequenced in a study of type 1 regulatory T cells. Their specific antigens are unknown. TCRdb called the reads again in MiXCR, with one record for every CDR3 protein. The table includes about 42,000 distinct CDR3 sequences, over 9% detected once. Sequenced sample: cultured non-Tr1 T cells, either the whole culture or a sorted T cell fraction (not recorded which). The receptors derive from a human donor in good health.

The rearrangement joins TRBV5-6 to TRBJ2-3, with TRBD1 matching over 8 bases. The germline gives CDR1 SGHDT, CDR2 YYEEEE. The CDR3 covers 15 residues. V trimming: 4 bases; J trimming: 4 bases; junction bases outside the gene matches: 8. The CDR3 DNA follows: TGTGCCAGCAGCCAGATACAGGGGGGCCCAGATACGCAGTATTTT. The encoded protein is CASSQIQGGPDTQYF.

At least ten counts were recorded for this clonotype. The chain has TRBV2 and TRBJ1-6; 7 nucleotides align to TRBD1. Germline-derived CDR1 and CDR2 are SNHLY and FYNNEI. Trimming cost V 8 bases and J 5 bases; bases outside gene matches: 12. The CDR3 runs 16 residues. CDR3 loop: CASSLIGTANNSPLHF. The CDR3 DNA is TGTGCCAGCTCCCTGATTGGGACAGCAAATAATTCACCCCTCCACTTT.

This clonotype was recorded a few times. This chain connects TRBV5-1 to TRBJ2-1; D gene ambiguous. Germline-derived CDR1 and CDR2 are SGHRS and YFSETQ. The V end lost 6 bases, the J end lost 0 bases, and 4 bases lay between the germline ends. This CDR3 region has 12 residues. The CDR3 sequence is CASTNSYNEQFF. CDR3 in DNA: TGCGCCAGCACTAACTCCTACAATGAGCAGTTCTTC. The whole variable domain, filled in from reference TRBV5-1 and TRBJ2-1, reads KAGVTQTPRYLIKTRGQQVTLSCSPISGHRSVSWYQQTPGQGLQFLFEYFSETQRNKGNFPGRFSGRQFSNSRSEMNVSTLELGDSALYLCASTNSYNEQFFGPGTRLTVL.

The chain has TRBV5-1 and TRBJ2-7, with D tentatively TRBD1 (6 bases). Germline values: CDR1 SGHRS, CDR2 YFSETQ. V lost 1 base and J 5 bases, leaving 16 bases between the germline ends. CDR3 length: 15 amino acids. This CDR3 is CASSLLAGDVHEQYF. The CDR3 nucleotides read TGCGCCAGCAGCTTGCTGGCAGGGGATGTCCACGAGCAGTACTTC.

The genes are TRBV6-2 or TRBV6-3 and TRBJ2-1; 8 bases line up with TRBD2. The CDR3 consists of 15 residues. V trimming: 5 bases; J trimming: 5 bases; junction bases outside the gene matches: 8. Looked up from germline, CDR1 is MNHEY and CDR2 is SVGEGT. Here the CDR3 DNA reads TGTGCCAGCAGTGGCCTCGGGGGGGTAAACAATGAGCAGTTCTTC. It codes for CASSGLGGVNNEQFF.

The chain couples TRBV27 to TRBJ2-3, with unresolved D. CDR1 is MNHEY, CDR2 SMNVEV, per germline (reference sequence). The CDR3 consists of 14 residues. V gave up 3 bases and J gave up 2 bases, with 9 bases separating them. The CDR3 DNA is TGTGCCAGCAGTTTTGGGGTAGACACAGATACGCAGTATTTT. The encoded protein is CASSFGVDTDTQYF.

This clonotype has a count of ten or more. V and J are TRBV20-1 and TRBJ2-1; tentatively, D is TRBD2 (5 bases). CDR3 length equals 13 residues. The germline V and J ends were trimmed by 6 bases and 7 bases, with 16 bases remaining between them. Germline loops: CDR1 DFQATT, CDR2 SNEGSKA (reference sequence). The CDR3 loop reads CSAPPRPGNEQFF. The DNA of the CDR3 is TGCAGTGCACCTCCCAGACCGGGGAATGAGCAGTTCTTC.

The V and J genes are TRBV20-1 and TRBJ2-1; D not resolved. V gave up 3 bases and J gave up 7 bases, with 10 bases separating them. CDR3 length: 12 amino acids. Germline-derived CDR1 and CDR2 are DFQATT and SNEGSKA (reference sequence). As DNA, the CDR3 is TGCAGTGCTAGTTCATCGTGGAATGAGCAGTTCTTC. It specifies CSASSSWNEQFF.

This clonotype showed up many times. This chain joins TRBV20-1 and TRBJ2-7; 9 nucleotides agree with TRBD2. V shed 5 bases, J shed 5 bases, and the junction held 10 bases outside the gene matches. Looked up from germline, CDR1 is DFQATT and CDR2 is SNEGSKA (reference sequence). The CDR3 loop spans 14 amino acids. The CDR3 protein is CSARQAGGHHEQYF. In nucleotides, the CDR3 is TGCAGTGCTCGGCAGGCGGGAGGGCACCACGAGCAGTACTTC.

This clonotype is labeled as medium-sized (0.01 to 0.1%). The chain has TRBV25-1 and TRBJ2-4; TRBD1 matches 7 bases. The J segment lost 7 bases and the V segment lost 3 bases, leaving 6 bases of the junction unmatched. CDR1 is MGHDK and CDR2 is SYGVNS in the germline V gene. The CDR3 spans 14 residues. The CDR3 DNA reads TGTGCCAGCAGTGACCCGAGCAGGGGGAACATTCAGTACTTC. Protein: CASSDPSRGNIQYF.

This clonotype has just a few counts. V gene TRBV6-1 combines with J gene TRBJ2-1, with 7 bases aligning to TRBD2. CDR3 length: 19 residues. CDR1 is MNHNS and CDR2 is SASEGT in the germline V gene. J was trimmed by 7 bases and V by 5 bases; bases with no gene match: 23. In DNA form, the CDR3 reads TGTGCCAGCAGTTCCTTCCTGCCTCTCGTTGCGGGAGAGAATAATGAGCAGTTCTTC. Residues: CASSSFLPLVAGENNEQFF.

The chain recombines TRBV7-2 with TRBJ2-4; TRBD1 matches at 7 bases. This CDR3 has 14 residues. Germline values: CDR1 SGHTA, CDR2 FQGNSA. The ends lost 3 bases at V and 8 bases at J; junction bases unmatched: 7. CDR3 sequence: CASSFPGTDHIQYF. Written as DNA, the CDR3 is TGTGCCAGCAGCTTCCCCGGGACAGACCACATTCAGTACTTC.

This clonotype appeared a few times. The CDR3 region is CASSLGKATDTQYF. CDR3 coding DNA: TGCGCCAGCAGCTTGGGGAAGGCTACAGATACGCAGTATTTT. The genes are TRBV5-1 and TRBJ2-3; D call uncertain. CDR1 is SGHRS and CDR2 is YFSETQ in the germline V gene. The CDR3 runs to 14 residues. Between the trimmed V and J ends, which lost 0 bases and 3 bases, there was a span of 8 bases. The variable domain in full, with the rest retrieved from reference TRBV5-1 and TRBJ2-3, is KAGVTQTPRYLIKTRGQQVTLSCSPISGHRSVSWYQQTPGQGLQFLFEYFSETQRNKGNFPGRFSGRQFSNSRSEMNVSTLELGDSALYLCASSLGKATDTQYFGPGTRLTVL.

The chain employs TRBV20-1 and TRBJ1-5; D might be TRBD1 (5 bases). CDR1 and CDR2 (germline): DFQATT, SNEGSKA (reference sequence). The V gene lost 6 bases and the J gene lost 1 base, with 10 bases spanning the gap. This CDR3 spans 13 amino acids. In DNA, the CDR3 is TGCAGTGCCGCAGAGGGGAGCAATCAGCCCCAGCATTTT. It encodes CSAAEGSNQPQHF.

The rearrangement joins TRBV24-1 to TRBJ2-5; D possibly corresponds to TRBD1 (6 bases). CDR3 size: 13 residues. Deletions cut 12 bases from V and 2 bases from J, with 15 bases between. Germline CDR1 KGHDR, CDR2 SFDVKD. The chain's CDR3 is CAAATGVQETQYF. The DNA of the CDR3 is TGTGCCGCCGCGACAGGAGTACAAGAGACCCAGTACTTC.

This clonotype was detected many times. The chain has TRBV10-2 and TRBJ2-4, with D perhaps matching TRBD1 or TRBD2 (5 bases each). This CDR3 has 13 amino acids. Germline values: CDR1 WSHSY, CDR2 SAAADI. With 8 bases removed from V and 5 bases from J, the gap between germline ends came to 13 bases. The CDR3 protein is CASATGHQNIQYF. Here the CDR3 DNA reads TGCGCCAGCGCAACGGGGCATCAAAACATTCAGTACTTC.

The chain couples TRBV5-1 to TRBJ2-1, with a possible D match to TRBD2 (6 bases). Deletions cut 1 base from V and 7 bases from J, with 15 bases between. This CDR3 spans 15 amino acids. The germline V gene encodes CDR1 SGHRS and CDR2 YFSETQ. Written as DNA, the CDR3 is TGCGCCAGCAGCTTGAATCTAGCGAGAGAGAATGAGCAGTTCTTC. This sequence encodes CASSLNLARENEQFF.

In this sample, this clonotype is medium-sized. The chain links TRBV12-3 or TRBV12-4 to TRBJ2-3; D is unresolved. Trimming stripped 7 bases from V and 2 bases from J, with 13 bases between. The CDR3 runs to 14 residues. The CDR3 reads CASTSGQATDTQYF. In nucleotides, the CDR3 is TGTGCCAGCACTAGTGGTCAGGCCACAGATACGCAGTATTTT.

This clonotype has ten or more counts. The chain uses TRBV5-3 and TRBJ2-1; tentatively, D is TRBD2 (6 bases). TRBV5-3 belongs to the ORF category, with a function that is uncertain. V was pared by 7 bases and J by 9 bases, with 20 bases between. CDR3 length: 14 amino acids. CDR3 region: CARRVVGRVSEQFF. The CDR3 nucleotides are TGTGCCAGACGGGTTGTCGGGAGAGTAAGTGAGCAGTTCTTC.

This clonotype was counted between two and nine times. The chain has TRBV7-9 and TRBJ1-1; D is uncertain. This CDR3 contains 16 residues. Germline loops: CDR1 SEHNR, CDR2 FQNEAQ (reference sequence). Trimming took off 1 base at V and 0 bases at J, with 12 bases between the two ends. CDR3 region: CASSLGEGGVNTEAFF. CDR3 nucleotide sequence: TGTGCCAGCAGCTTAGGTGAGGGCGGCGTGAACACTGAAGCTTTCTTT.

This clonotype was seen more than once but under ten times. The CDR3 DNA is TGTGCCAGCAGCCCACATTCTATTCAAGAGCAGTACTTC. Translated, it gives CASSPHSIQEQYF. This chain links TRBV7-2 with TRBJ2-7; D gene unclear. Germline values: CDR1 SGHTA, CDR2 FQGNSA. This CDR3 is 13 amino acids long. V gave up 5 bases and J gave up 7 bases, with 15 bases separating them.

The table lists this clonotype with many counts. The rearrangement links TRBV5-1 to TRBJ2-1; D gene unclear. Trimming left V 0 bases short and J 3 bases short, with 7 bases between. CDR3 size: 14 residues. Germline V gives CDR1 SGHRS, CDR2 YFSETQ. As DNA, the CDR3 is TGCGCCAGCAGCTTGGGCTCCTACTACAATGAGCAGTTCTTC. As protein: CASSLGSYYNEQFF.

The rearrangement joins TRBV7-2 to TRBJ2-1; 7 nucleotides line up with TRBD2. The CDR3 totals 14 residues. In germline, CDR1 is SGHTA, CDR2 FQGNSA. The trim removed 5 bases at V and 4 bases at J, leaving 5 bases unmatched. Written as DNA, the CDR3 is TGTGCCAGCAGCCCATGGGAGGGTTACAATGAGCAGTTCTTC. It yields the protein CASSPWEGYNEQFF.

This clonotype was recorded many times. The chain recombines TRBV7-2 with TRBJ1-3; 10 positions agree with TRBD1. Trimming removed 5 bases from V and 4 bases from J; junction bases left unmatched: 8. Germline lookup yields CDR1 SGHTA and CDR2 FQGNSA. CDR3 length equals 16 residues. In DNA, the CDR3 is TGTGCCAGCAGCCTAAGACAGGGGGCGGCCGGAAACACCATATATTTT. Residues: CASSLRQGAAGNTIYF. The full variable domain, completed using reference TRBV7-2 and TRBJ1-3, is GAGVSQSPSNKVTEKGKDVELRCDPISGHTALYWYRQSLGQGLEFLIYFQGNSAPDKSGLPSDRFSAERTGGSVSTLTIQRTQQEDSAVYLCASSLRQGAAGNTIYFGEGSWLTVV.